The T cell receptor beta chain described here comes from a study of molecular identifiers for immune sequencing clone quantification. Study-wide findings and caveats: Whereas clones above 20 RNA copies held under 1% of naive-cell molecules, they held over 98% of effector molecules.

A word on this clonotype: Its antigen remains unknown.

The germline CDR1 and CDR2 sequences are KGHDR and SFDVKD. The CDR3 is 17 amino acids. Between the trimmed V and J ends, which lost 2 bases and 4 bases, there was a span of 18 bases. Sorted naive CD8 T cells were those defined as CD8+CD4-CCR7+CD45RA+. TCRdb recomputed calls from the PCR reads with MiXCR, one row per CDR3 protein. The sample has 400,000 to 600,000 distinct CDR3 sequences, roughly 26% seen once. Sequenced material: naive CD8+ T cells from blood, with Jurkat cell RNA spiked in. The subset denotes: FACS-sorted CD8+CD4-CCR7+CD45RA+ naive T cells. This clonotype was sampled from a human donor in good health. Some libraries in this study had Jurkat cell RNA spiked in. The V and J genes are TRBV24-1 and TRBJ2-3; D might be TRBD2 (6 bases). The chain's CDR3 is CATSDSPGDGFADTQYF. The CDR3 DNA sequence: TGTGCCACCAGTGATTCGCCGGGGGATGGCTTCGCAGATACGCAGTATTTT.